Presented here are 28 T cell receptor beta chains from one specimen sequenced in a study of blood T cell repertoires in COVID-19. Profiled with immunoSEQ multiplex PCR; TCRdb holds only in-frame clones, not every one. The sample carries roughly 140,000 clones, nearly 85% recorded once. Sequences were obtained from PBMCs or T cells enriched from blood (not recorded which). These receptor sequences come from a man aged 45-65 years in a cohort exposed to, infected with or recovered from COVID-19 (not recorded which).

The V and J genes are TRBV28 and TRBJ1-2; unclear D gene. Germline V lookup: CDR1 MDHEN, CDR2 SYDVKM. The CDR3 totals 18 residues. Trimming pared 6 bases from V and 2 bases from J, leaving 25 bases between. CDR3 region: CASRFLRTDLTPNYGYTF. The DNA for the CDR3 is TGTGCCAGCAGGTTTTTGCGGACGGACTTAACCCCCAACTATGGCTACACCTTC.

The J gene is TRBJ2-7, the V gene TRBV7-9; 8 nucleotides agree with TRBD1. The germline V gene encodes CDR1 SEHNR and CDR2 FQNEAQ (reference sequence). CDR3 size: 13 residues. V lost 5 bases, J lost 2 bases, and 2 bases stayed unmatched. The CDR3 sequence: CASSRQGTYEQYF. The DNA of the CDR3 is TGTGCCAGCAGCCGACAGGGGACCTACGAGCAGTACTTC.

The table lists this clone with a count of one. The chain joins TRBV5-4 to TRBJ1-2, with D tentatively TRBD1 (5 bases). CDR1 and CDR2 from the germline V gene are SGHNT and YYREEE (reference sequence). The CDR3 is 13 residues long. V lost 4 bases and J lost 4, with 11 bases in between. CDR3 sequence (DNA): TGTGCCAGCAGCCAGCAGGGCTCCTATGGCTACACCTTC. Amino acid sequence: CASSQQGSYGYTF.

The chain carries TRBV7-4 and TRBJ1-5, with D possibly being TRBD1 (5 bases). Trimming pared 4 bases from V and 0 bases from J, leaving 13 bases between. The CDR3 runs to 16 residues. Germline values: CDR1 SGHVT, CDR2 SQSDAQ. The CDR3, as DNA: TGTGCCAGCAGCTCAGGTTTGACAGATAGCAATCAGCCCCAGCATTTT. Its translation is CASSSGLTDSNQPQHF.

The CDR3 loop is CASSLETEAFF. DNA of the CDR3: TGTGCCAGCTCACTTGAGACTGAAGCTTTCTTT. The V gene is TRBV18, the J gene TRBJ1-1; D uncertain. The CDR3 contains 11 residues. V shed 4 bases and J shed 5 bases, with 5 bases lying between them. The germline gives CDR1 KGHSH, CDR2 LQKENI.

This clone was observed a few times. This rearrangement joins TRBV20-1 to TRBJ1-2, with 9 bases aligning to TRBD1. The germline gives CDR1 DFQATT, CDR2 SNEGSKA (reference sequence). The CDR3 extends over 11 amino acids. The CDR3: CIPAGQGSYTF. For the CDR3, the DNA is TGCATCCCGGCGGGACAGGGAAGCTACACCTTC.

The V call is TRBV25-1, the J call TRBJ2-3; D possibly corresponds to TRBD1 (5 bases). The V and J ends lost 0 bases and 3 bases respectively, with 10 bases between them. Germline assignment: CDR1 MGHDK and CDR2 SYGVNS. The CDR3 has 15 residues. As DNA, the CDR3 is TGTGCCAGCAGTGAATATTTGCAGGGAACAGATACGCAGTATTTT. Translated, it gives CASSEYLQGTDTQYF. The whole variable domain, filled in from reference TRBV25-1 and TRBJ2-3, reads EADIYQTPRYLVIGTGKKITLECSQTMGHDKMYWYQQDPGMELHLIHYSYGVNSTEKGDLSSESTVSRIRTEHFPLTLESARPSHTSQYLCASSEYLQGTDTQYFGPGTRLTVL.

This chain uses TRBV27 with TRBJ2-1; D is undetermined. With 5 bases removed from V and 2 bases from J, the gap between germline ends came to 10 bases. The germline gives CDR1 MNHEY, CDR2 SMNVEV (reference sequence). The length of the CDR3 is 14 residues. CDR3 protein: CASSPGETYNEQFF. Here the CDR3 DNA reads TGTGCCAGCAGTCCCGGTGAGACCTACAATGAGCAGTTCTTC.

This rearrangement joins TRBV18 to TRBJ2-5, with 10 bases identical to TRBD2. From germline, CDR1 is KGHSH and CDR2 LQKENI. V lost 0 bases, J lost 2 bases, and 9 bases stayed unmatched. The CDR3 contains 18 residues. CDR3 bases: TGTGCCAGCTCACCACCGAGCGGGAGGGTAGAAGGGCAAGAGACCCAGTACTTC. Amino acid sequence: CASSPPSGRVEGQETQYF.

The chain combines TRBV28 with TRBJ2-7; TRBD1 is a possible D gene (7 bases). The V end lost 9 bases, the J end lost 7 bases, and 19 bases lay between the germline ends. From germline, CDR1 is MDHEN and CDR2 SYDVKM. The CDR3 totals 13 residues. The CDR3 region has the DNA TGTGCCAGTTTAGAGGAGGGGGCCTGGGAGCAGTACTTC. Its protein product is CASLEEGAWEQYF.

J is TRBJ2-7 and V is TRBV29-1; TRBD2 is a possible D gene (7 bases). The CDR3 sequence is 13 residues long. CDR1 and CDR2 from the germline V gene are SQVTM and ANQGSEA. The V gene lost 4 bases and the J gene lost 2 bases, with 12 bases spanning the gap. The CDR3 DNA follows: TGCAGCGTTGTAGGGGGGGGGACCTACGAGCAGTACTTC. It translates to CSVVGGGTYEQYF.

The chain uses TRBV30 and TRBJ1-5; 11 bases are shared with TRBD1. Germline V CDR1 and CDR2: GTSNPN, SVGIG (reference sequence). J lost 4 bases, V lost 3 bases, and 2 bases had no gene match. The CDR3 extends over 14 amino acids. CDR3 nucleotide sequence: TGTGCCTGGAGGGGGACAGGGGGAAATCAGCCCCAGCATTTT. Translation: CAWRGTGGNQPQHF.

This chain links TRBV5-1 with TRBJ2-1; D might be TRBD2 (5 bases). Germline CDR1 SGHRS, CDR2 YFSETQ. Trimming cost V 1 base and J 6 bases, with 14 bases left between them. The CDR3 runs to 15 residues. The CDR3 reads CASSLWASSPNEQFF. CDR3 DNA: TGCGCCAGCAGCTTGTGGGCTAGCTCCCCCAATGAGCAGTTCTTC.

In regard to this clone: The junction shows a germline mismatch at one end, possibly a read error. The CDR3 DNA sequence: TGTGCCAGCAGTGTCCTCAACTACGGCTACACCTTC. It yields the protein CASSVLNYGYTF. This chain connects TRBV6-2 or TRBV6-3 to TRBJ1-2, with D hard to call. The CDR3 consists of 12 residues. The V gene's germline CDR1 is MNHEY and CDR2 SVGEGT.

This clone was counted once. The rearrangement links TRBV5-1 to TRBJ2-7, with 7 bases that match TRBD2. This CDR3 region has 16 residues. V lost 4 bases and J lost 1; bases outside the gene matches: 11. CDR1 and CDR2 (germline): SGHRS, YFSETQ. This chain's CDR3 is CASSPVSGLISYEQYF. The CDR3 DNA sequence: TGCGCCAGCAGCCCCGTTAGCGGGTTGATTTCCTACGAGCAGTACTTC.

The chain uses TRBV7-2 and TRBJ2-3; D possibly corresponds to TRBD2 (6 bases). Between the trimmed V and J ends, which lost 5 bases and 11 bases, there was a span of 20 bases. Germline-derived CDR1 and CDR2 are SGHTA and FQGNSA. The CDR3 sequence is 14 residues long. The CDR3 region is CASSPAAPHGGQYF. In DNA, the CDR3 is TGTGCCAGCAGCCCCGCCGCTCCACACGGGGGGCAGTATTTT.

This sequence joins TRBV19 and TRBJ2-1; 8 positions match TRBD2. Trimming removed 5 bases from V and 4 bases from J; junction bases left unmatched: 22. The CDR3 has 20 amino acids. The germline gives CDR1 LNHDA, CDR2 SQIVND (reference sequence). In DNA form, the CDR3 reads TGTGCCAGTAGTCCCCCGGACGGGATGCTGGCTAGCGGGCTATACAATGAGCAGTTCTTC. It codes for CASSPPDGMLASGLYNEQFF.

V gene TRBV7-9 combines with J gene TRBJ2-4; 10 nucleotides agree with TRBD1. Germline V gene data show CDR1 as SEHNR and CDR2 as FQNEAQ (reference sequence). The CDR3 consists of 14 residues. V was pared by 5 bases and J by 7 bases, with 5 bases of the junction left unmatched. CDR3 sequence: CASSPPGQGNIQYF. Here the CDR3 DNA reads TGTGCCAGCAGCCCTCCGGGACAGGGGAACATTCAGTACTTC.

This chain links TRBV5-1 with TRBJ2-3; 12 bases are a match to TRBD2. The J segment lost 4 bases and the V segment lost 0 bases, leaving 6 bases of the junction unmatched. Looked up from germline, CDR1 is SGHRS and CDR2 is YFSETQ. The CDR3 consists of 17 residues. The CDR3 DNA follows: TGCGCCAGCAGCTTGGATACTAGCGGGAGGTTGGCAGATACGCAGTATTTT. Translated: CASSLDTSGRLADTQYF.

CDR3 nucleotide sequence: TGTGCCAGCAGCGCCGAGGGGGGCACAGATACGCAGTATTTT. Its protein product is CASSAEGGTDTQYF. The chain employs TRBV7-2 and TRBJ2-3, with D tentatively TRBD1 (6 bases). V gave up 5 bases and J gave up 1 base, with 10 bases separating them. Looked up from germline, CDR1 is SGHTA and CDR2 is FQGNSA. CDR3 length equals 14 residues.

The V gene is TRBV27, the J gene TRBJ1-2; TRBD1 matches at 9 bases. CDR3 size: 13 residues. The germline V gene encodes CDR1 MNHEY and CDR2 SMNVEV (reference sequence). Germline trimming cut 7 bases from V and 4 bases from J; bases unmatched to any gene: 4. CDR3 in DNA: TGTGCCAGCACCCCGGGACAGGGCTATGGCTACACCTTC. This translates into CASTPGQGYGYTF.

This chain connects TRBV11-3 to TRBJ2-2; possibly TRBD1 for D (5 bases). V was cut by 1 base and J by 4 bases, with 10 bases left in between. CDR3 size: 15 residues. CDR1 is SGHNT, CDR2 YENEEA, per germline. The CDR3 sequence is CASSLAGSGTGELFF. DNA for the CDR3: TGTGCCAGCAGCTTAGCAGGGTCCGGCACCGGGGAGCTGTTTTTT.

The CDR3 coding sequence is TGTGCCAGCAGTTACTCTGGAGTCGGGGGAACTGAAGCTTTCTTT. As protein: CASSYSGVGGTEAFF. The chain combines TRBV6-5 with TRBJ1-1, with D possibly matching TRBD1 (5 bases). The germline gives CDR1 MNHEY, CDR2 SVGAGI. V lost 0 bases and J 5 bases, leaving 13 bases between the germline ends. The CDR3 is 15 residues long.

This clone was seen a single time. Other DNA sequences within the sample encode an identical CDR3. The CDR3 loop reads CASSLGGANTGELFF. For the CDR3, the DNA is TGTGCCAGCAGTTTGGGCGGGGCGAACACCGGGGAGCTGTTTTTT. The rearrangement uses TRBV7-2 and TRBJ2-2; possibly TRBD2 for D (6 bases). CDR3 size: 15 residues. Germline V gives CDR1 SGHTA, CDR2 FQGNSA. V was shortened by 6 bases and J by 0 bases, with 11 bases between the two germline ends.

The chain is built from TRBV7-2 and TRBJ1-2; 8 bases fit TRBD1. The length of the CDR3 is 13 residues. V shed 5 bases and J 4 bases; nucleotides not matched to a gene: 3. The V gene's germline CDR1 is SGHTA and CDR2 FQGNSA. The CDR3 DNA reads as TGTGCCAGCAGCGACACAGGGGGCTATGGCTACACCTTC. Its protein product is CASSDTGGYGYTF. Full variable domain (remainder filled in from reference TRBV7-2 and TRBJ1-2): GAGVSQSPSNKVTEKGKDVELRCDPISGHTALYWYRQSLGQGLEFLIYFQGNSAPDKSGLPSDRFSAERTGGSVSTLTIQRTQQEDSAVYLCASSDTGGYGYTFGSGTRLTVV.

The V gene is TRBV7-9, the J gene TRBJ1-1; weak D call: TRBD1 (5 bases). Germline-derived CDR1 and CDR2 are SEHNR and FQNEAQ (reference sequence). Trimming stripped 0 bases from V and 1 base from J, with 6 bases between. This CDR3 spans 14 amino acids. CDR3 sequence reads: CASSLAGQNTEAFF. CDR3 sequence (DNA): TGTGCCAGCAGCTTAGCGGGGCAGAACACTGAAGCTTTCTTT.

CDR3: CASSKTTSYEQYF. The CDR3 region has the DNA TGTGCCAGCAGTAAGACGACTTCCTACGAGCAGTACTTC. V is TRBV12-3 or TRBV12-4 and J is TRBJ2-7; D is ambiguous. This CDR3 is built from 13 residues. V was pared by 5 bases and J by 1 base, with 9 bases between.

The rearrangement uses TRBV28 and TRBJ2-1, with TRBD2 matching over 9 bases. The V gene's germline CDR1 is MDHEN and CDR2 SYDVKM. The CDR3 loop spans 14 amino acids. Trimming at V came to 6 bases and at J to 7 bases, leaving 7 bases not matched to a gene. The CDR3 region has the DNA TGTGCCAGCAGCTGGGGACTAGCTTATAATGAGCAGTTCTTC. Translating it yields CASSWGLAYNEQFF.